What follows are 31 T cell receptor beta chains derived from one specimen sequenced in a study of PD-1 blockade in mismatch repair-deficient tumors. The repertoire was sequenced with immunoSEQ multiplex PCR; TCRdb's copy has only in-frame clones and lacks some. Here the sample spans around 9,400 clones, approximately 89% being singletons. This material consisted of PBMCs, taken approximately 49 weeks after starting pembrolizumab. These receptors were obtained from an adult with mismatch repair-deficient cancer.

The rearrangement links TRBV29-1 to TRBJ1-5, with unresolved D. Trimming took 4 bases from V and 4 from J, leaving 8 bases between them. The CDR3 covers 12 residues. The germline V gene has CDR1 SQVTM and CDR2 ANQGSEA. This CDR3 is CSVGAQNQPQHF. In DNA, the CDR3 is TGCAGCGTTGGGGCACAGAATCAGCCCCAGCATTTT.

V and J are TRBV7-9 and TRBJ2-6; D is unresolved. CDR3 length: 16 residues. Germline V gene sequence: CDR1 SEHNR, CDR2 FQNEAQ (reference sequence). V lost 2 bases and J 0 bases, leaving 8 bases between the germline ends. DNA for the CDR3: TGTGCCAGCAGCTTATGGCTCCTCTCTGGGGCCAACGTCCTGACTTTC. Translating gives CASSLWLLSGANVLTF. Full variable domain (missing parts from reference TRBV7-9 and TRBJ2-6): DTGVSQNPRHKITKRGQNVTFRCDPISEHNRLYWYRQTLGQGPEFLTYFQNEAQLEKSRLLSDRFSAERPKGSFSTLEIQRTEQGDSAMYLCASSLWLLSGANVLTFGAGSRLTVL.

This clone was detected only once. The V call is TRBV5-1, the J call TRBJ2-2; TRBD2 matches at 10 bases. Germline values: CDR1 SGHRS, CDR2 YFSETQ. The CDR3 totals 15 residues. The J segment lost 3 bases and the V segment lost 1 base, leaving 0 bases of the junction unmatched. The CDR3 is CASSLTSGDTGELFF. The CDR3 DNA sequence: TGCGCCAGCAGCTTGACTAGCGGGGACACCGGGGAGCTGTTTTTT.

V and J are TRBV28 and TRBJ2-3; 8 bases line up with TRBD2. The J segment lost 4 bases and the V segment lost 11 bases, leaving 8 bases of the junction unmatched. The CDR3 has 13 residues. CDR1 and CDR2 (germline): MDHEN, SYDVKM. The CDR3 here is CALAGGVADTQYF. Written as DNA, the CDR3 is TGTGCCTTGGCGGGAGGTGTCGCAGATACGCAGTATTTT.

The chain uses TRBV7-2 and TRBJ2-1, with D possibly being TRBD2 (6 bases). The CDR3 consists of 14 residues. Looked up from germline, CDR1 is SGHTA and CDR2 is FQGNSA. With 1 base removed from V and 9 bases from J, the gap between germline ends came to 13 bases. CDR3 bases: TGTGCCAGCAGCTTAGACCCGGGGAGGACTGAGCAGTTCTTC. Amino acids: CASSLDPGRTEQFF.

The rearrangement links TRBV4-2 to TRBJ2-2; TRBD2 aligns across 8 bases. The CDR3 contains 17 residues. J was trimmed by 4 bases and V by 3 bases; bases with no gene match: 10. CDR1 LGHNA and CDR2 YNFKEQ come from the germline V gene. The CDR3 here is CASSQLPGLGPTGELFF. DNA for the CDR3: TGTGCCAGCAGCCAGCTCCCGGGACTAGGGCCCACCGGGGAGCTGTTTTTT.

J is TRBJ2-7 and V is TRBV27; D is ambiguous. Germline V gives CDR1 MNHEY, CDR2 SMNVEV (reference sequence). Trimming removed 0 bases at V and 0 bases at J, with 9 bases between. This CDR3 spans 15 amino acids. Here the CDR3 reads CASSLSLGTSYEQYF. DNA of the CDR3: TGTGCCAGCAGTTTATCTTTGGGCACCTCCTACGAGCAGTACTTC.

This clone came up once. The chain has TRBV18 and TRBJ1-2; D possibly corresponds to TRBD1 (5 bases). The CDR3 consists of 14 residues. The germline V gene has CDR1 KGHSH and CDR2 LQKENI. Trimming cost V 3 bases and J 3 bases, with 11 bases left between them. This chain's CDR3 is CASSPSGGDYGYTF. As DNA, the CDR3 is TGTGCCAGCTCACCGAGTGGGGGGGACTATGGCTACACCTTC. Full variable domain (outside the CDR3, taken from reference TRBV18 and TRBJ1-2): NAGVMQNPRHLVRRRGQEARLRCSPMKGHSHVYWYRQLPEEGLKFMVYLQKENIIDESGMPKERFSAEFPKEGPSILRIQQVVRGDSAAYFCASSPSGGDYGYTFGSGTRLTVV.

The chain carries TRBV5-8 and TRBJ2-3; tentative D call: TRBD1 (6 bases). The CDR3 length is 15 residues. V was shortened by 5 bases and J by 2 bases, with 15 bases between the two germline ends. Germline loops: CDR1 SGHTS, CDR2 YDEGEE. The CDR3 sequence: CASSTTGQATDTQYF. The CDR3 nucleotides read TGTGCCAGCAGTACGACGGGACAAGCCACAGATACGCAGTATTTT.

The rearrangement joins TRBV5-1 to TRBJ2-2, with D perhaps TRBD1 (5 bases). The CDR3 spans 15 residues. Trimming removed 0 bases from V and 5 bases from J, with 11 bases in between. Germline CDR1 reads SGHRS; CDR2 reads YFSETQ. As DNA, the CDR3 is TGCGCCAGCAGCTTGGGGGCAGCAGGGACCGGGGAGCTGTTTTTT. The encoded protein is CASSLGAAGTGELFF.

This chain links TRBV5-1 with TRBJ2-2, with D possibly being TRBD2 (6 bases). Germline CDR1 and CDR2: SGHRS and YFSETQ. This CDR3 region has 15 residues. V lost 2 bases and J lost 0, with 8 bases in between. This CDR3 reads CASSFGDSNTGELFF. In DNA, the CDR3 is TGCGCCAGCAGCTTCGGGGACTCGAACACCGGGGAGCTGTTTTTT.

In DNA, the CDR3 is TGTGCCAGCAGTTTATTGGTTCCCAGGGGAAGAGAGACCCAGTACTTC. Amino acid sequence: CASSLLVPRGRETQYF. This chain links TRBV27 with TRBJ2-5, with D possibly TRBD1 on 6 matching bases. V was cut by 1 base and J by 4 bases, with 16 bases left in between. The CDR3 sequence is 16 residues long. Germline CDR1 MNHEY, CDR2 SMNVEV (reference sequence).

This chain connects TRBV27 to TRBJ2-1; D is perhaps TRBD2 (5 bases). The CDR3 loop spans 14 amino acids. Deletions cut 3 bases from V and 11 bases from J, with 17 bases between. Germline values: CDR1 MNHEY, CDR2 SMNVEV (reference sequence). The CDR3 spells CASSLSASTGKQFF. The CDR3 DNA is TGTGCCAGCAGTTTGTCGGCTTCGACGGGAAAGCAGTTCTTC.

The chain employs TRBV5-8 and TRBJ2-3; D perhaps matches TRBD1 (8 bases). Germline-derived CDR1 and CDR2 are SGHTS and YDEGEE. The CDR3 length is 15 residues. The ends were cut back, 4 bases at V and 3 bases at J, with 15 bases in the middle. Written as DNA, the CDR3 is TGTGCCAGCAGCGCCAGGGGGCGGGGGACAGATACGCAGTATTTT. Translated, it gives CASSARGRGTDTQYF.

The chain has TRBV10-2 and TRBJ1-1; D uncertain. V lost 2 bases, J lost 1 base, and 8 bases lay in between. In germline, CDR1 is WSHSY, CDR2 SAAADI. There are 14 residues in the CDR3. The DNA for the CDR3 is TGCGCCAGCAGTGAGATGATCGGGAACACTGAAGCTTTCTTT. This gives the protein CASSEMIGNTEAFF.

The CDR3 is CSVEVAGGSTDTQYF. Here the CDR3 DNA reads TGCAGCGTTGAGGTAGCGGGAGGGAGCACAGATACGCAGTATTTT. This chain uses TRBV29-1 with TRBJ2-3, with TRBD2 identical over 11 bases. The CDR3 totals 15 residues. Germline values: CDR1 SQVTM, CDR2 ANQGSEA. The V and J ends lost 3 bases and 0 bases, in that order; junction bases with no gene match: 2.

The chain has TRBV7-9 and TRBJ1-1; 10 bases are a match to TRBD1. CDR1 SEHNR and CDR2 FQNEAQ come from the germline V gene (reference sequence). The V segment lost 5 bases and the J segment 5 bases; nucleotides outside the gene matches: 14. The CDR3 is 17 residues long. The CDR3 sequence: CASSPALGQGSDTEAFF. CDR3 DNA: TGTGCCAGCAGCCCAGCCTTGGGACAGGGGAGTGATACTGAAGCTTTCTTT.

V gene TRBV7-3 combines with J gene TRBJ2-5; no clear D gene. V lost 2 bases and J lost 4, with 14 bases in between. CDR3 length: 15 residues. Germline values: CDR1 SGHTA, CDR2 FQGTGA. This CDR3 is CASSLASGSAETQYF. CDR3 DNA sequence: TGTGCCAGCAGCTTAGCGTCGGGTTCGGCAGAGACCCAGTACTTC.

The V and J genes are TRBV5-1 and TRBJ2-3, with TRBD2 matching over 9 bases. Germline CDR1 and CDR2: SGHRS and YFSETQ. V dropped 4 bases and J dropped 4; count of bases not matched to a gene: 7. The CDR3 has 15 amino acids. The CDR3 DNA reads TGCGCCAGCAGCCCGGAATTAGCGGGGGCAGATACGCAGTATTTT. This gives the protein CASSPELAGADTQYF.

The CDR3, as DNA: TGTGCCACCAGCAGAGATCCAATTCTCCTAGCGGAAGAGACCCAGTACTTC. Protein product: CATSRDPILLAEETQYF. This rearrangement joins TRBV15 to TRBJ2-5; 7 bases are a match to TRBD2. Germline values: CDR1 LNHNV, CDR2 YYDKDF (reference sequence). There are 17 residues in the CDR3. V trimming: 0 bases; J trimming: 3 bases; junction bases outside the gene matches: 10.

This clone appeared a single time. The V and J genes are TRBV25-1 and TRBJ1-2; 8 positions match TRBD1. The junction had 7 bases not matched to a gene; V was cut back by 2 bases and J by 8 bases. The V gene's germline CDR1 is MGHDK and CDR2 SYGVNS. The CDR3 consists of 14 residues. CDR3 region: CASSEPGTGKGYTF. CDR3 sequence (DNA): TGTGCCAGCAGTGAACCCGGGACAGGAAAAGGCTACACCTTC.

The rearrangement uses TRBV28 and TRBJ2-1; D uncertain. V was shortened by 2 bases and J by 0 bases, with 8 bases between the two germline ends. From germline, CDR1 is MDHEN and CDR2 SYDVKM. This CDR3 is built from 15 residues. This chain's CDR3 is CASSLEASSYNEQFF. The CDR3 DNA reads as TGTGCCAGCAGTTTAGAGGCTAGCTCCTACAATGAGCAGTTCTTC.

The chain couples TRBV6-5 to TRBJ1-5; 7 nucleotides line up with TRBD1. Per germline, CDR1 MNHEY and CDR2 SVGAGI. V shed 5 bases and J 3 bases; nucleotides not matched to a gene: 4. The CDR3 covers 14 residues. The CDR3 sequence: CASSRDSTNQPQHF. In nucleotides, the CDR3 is TGTGCCAGCAGTAGGGACAGCACCAATCAGCCCCAGCATTTT.

The CDR3 spells CAWSSPGHRSYEQYF. The CDR3 DNA sequence: TGTGCCTGGAGCTCCCCGGGACACCGCTCCTACGAGCAGTACTTC. V gene TRBV30 combines with J gene TRBJ2-7, with a possible D match to TRBD1 (6 bases). Germline V gene lookup returns CDR1 GTSNPN and CDR2 SVGIG (reference sequence). Trimming cost V 3 bases and J 0 bases, with 15 bases left between them. CDR3 length: 15 amino acids.

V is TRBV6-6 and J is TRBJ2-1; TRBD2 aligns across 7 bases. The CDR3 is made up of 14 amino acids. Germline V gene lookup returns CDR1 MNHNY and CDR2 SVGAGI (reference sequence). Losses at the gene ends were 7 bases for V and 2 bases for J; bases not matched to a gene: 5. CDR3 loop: CASTSGGTYNEQFF. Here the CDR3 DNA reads TGTGCCAGCACTAGCGGAGGTACCTACAATGAGCAGTTCTTC.

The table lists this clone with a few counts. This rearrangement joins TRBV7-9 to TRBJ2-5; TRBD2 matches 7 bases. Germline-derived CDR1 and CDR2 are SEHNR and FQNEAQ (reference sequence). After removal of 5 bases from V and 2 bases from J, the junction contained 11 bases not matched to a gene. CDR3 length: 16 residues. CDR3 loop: CASSPTPSGTQETQYF. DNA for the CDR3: TGTGCCAGCAGCCCAACCCCTAGCGGAACTCAAGAGACCCAGTACTTC.

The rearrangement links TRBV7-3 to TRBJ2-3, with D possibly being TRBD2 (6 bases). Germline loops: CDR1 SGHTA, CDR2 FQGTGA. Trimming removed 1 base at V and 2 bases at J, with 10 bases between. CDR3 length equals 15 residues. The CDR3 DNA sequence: TGTGCCAGCAGCTTAATTAGCGGATACACAGATACGCAGTATTTT. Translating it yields CASSLISGYTDTQYF.

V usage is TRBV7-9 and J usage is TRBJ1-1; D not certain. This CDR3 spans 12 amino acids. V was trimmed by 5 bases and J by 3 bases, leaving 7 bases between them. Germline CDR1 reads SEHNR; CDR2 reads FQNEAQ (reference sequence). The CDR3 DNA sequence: TGTGCCAGCAGCCTGGAGGACACTGAAGCTTTCTTT. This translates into CASSLEDTEAFF.

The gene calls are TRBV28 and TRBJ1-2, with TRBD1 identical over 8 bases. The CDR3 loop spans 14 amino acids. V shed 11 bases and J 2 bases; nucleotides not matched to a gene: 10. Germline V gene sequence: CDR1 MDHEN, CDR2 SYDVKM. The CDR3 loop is CAGGATGENYGYTF. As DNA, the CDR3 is TGTGCCGGGGGAGCGACAGGGGAGAACTATGGCTACACCTTC.

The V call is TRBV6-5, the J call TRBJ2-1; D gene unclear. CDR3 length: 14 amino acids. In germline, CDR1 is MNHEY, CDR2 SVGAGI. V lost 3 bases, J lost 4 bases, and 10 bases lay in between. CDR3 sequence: CASSYNTGYNEQFF. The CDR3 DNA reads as TGTGCCAGCAGTTATAATACCGGTTACAATGAGCAGTTCTTC.

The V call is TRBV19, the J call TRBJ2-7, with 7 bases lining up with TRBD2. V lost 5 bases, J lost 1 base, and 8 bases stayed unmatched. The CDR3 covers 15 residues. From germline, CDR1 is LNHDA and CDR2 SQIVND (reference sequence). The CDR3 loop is CASSPRREWSYEQYF. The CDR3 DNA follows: TGTGCCAGTAGTCCCCGGCGGGAGTGGTCCTACGAGCAGTACTTC.